A single sample is the source of the 11 T cell receptor beta chains below, sequenced in a study of spatial heterogeneity in lung cancer. TCRdb independently ran MiXCR on the 5' RACE reads; one entry per CDR3 protein. The table includes about 29,000 distinct CDR3 sequences, about 10% detected once. Sample time point: blood at routine non-recurrence follow-up after resection. The sequenced sample was PBMCs, obtained at follow-up. These receptors all stem from a female donor with early-stage non-small cell lung cancer.

This clonotype was observed many times. The gene calls are TRBV29-1 and TRBJ2-7, with a possible D match to TRBD1 (6 bases). Between the trimmed V and J ends, which lost 7 bases and 0 bases, there was a span of 13 bases. Germline V gene data show CDR1 as SQVTM and CDR2 as ANQGSEA. CDR3 size: 13 residues. This CDR3 is CSAVQGNSYEQYF. The CDR3 bases are TGCAGCGCCGTGCAGGGGAACTCCTACGAGCAGTACTTC.

This clonotype was counted many times. The V gene is TRBV19, the J gene TRBJ1-2, with D unresolved. The CDR3 is made up of 15 amino acids. The V gene lost 7 bases and the J gene lost 2 bases, with 17 bases spanning the gap. Germline CDR1 is LNHDA and CDR2 is SQIVND (reference sequence). The CDR3 loop reads CASIPAVSSNYGYTF. For the CDR3, the DNA is TGTGCCAGTATTCCCGCCGTCTCGTCAAACTATGGCTACACCTTC.

The chain links TRBV7-2 to TRBJ1-2, with D possibly matching TRBD1 (6 bases). The V gene lost 5 bases and the J gene lost 1 base, with 23 bases spanning the gap. This CDR3 comprises 18 residues. The germline CDR1 and CDR2 sequences are SGHTA and FQGNSA. The CDR3, as DNA: TGTGCCAGCAGCCTCCAAGGGGGGACCCGCCAGAATAACTATGGCTACACCTTC. It is translated as CASSLQGGTRQNNYGYTF.

The chain joins TRBV28 to TRBJ2-1; D not certain. Germline V gene lookup returns CDR1 MDHEN and CDR2 SYDVKM. The germline V and J ends were trimmed by 6 bases and 2 bases, with 2 bases remaining between them. CDR3 length: 11 residues. CDR3 sequence reads: CASRAYNEQFF. CDR3 DNA sequence: TGTGCCAGCAGGGCCTACAATGAGCAGTTCTTC.

In its sample, this clonotype is medium-sized (0.01 to 0.1%). V usage is TRBV29-1 and J usage is TRBJ2-5, with a tentative D call TRBD1 (5 bases). Germline V gene data show CDR1 as SQVTM and CDR2 as ANQGSEA. V lost 4 bases, J lost 4 bases, and 10 bases lay in between. The CDR3 extends over 12 amino acids. CDR3 region: CSVVQVGETQYF. CDR3 DNA: TGCAGCGTTGTACAGGTTGGAGAGACCCAGTACTTC.

This clonotype has at least ten counts. The chain employs TRBV19 and TRBJ2-7; D not certain. The CDR3 spans 13 residues. V was pared by 4 bases and J by 3 bases, with 10 bases between. CDR1 is LNHDA, CDR2 SQIVND, per germline (reference sequence). The CDR3 sequence is CASSRVFGYEQYF. CDR3 DNA: TGTGCCAGTAGTAGGGTTTTCGGCTACGAGCAGTACTTC.

This clonotype was observed a few times. V is TRBV20-1 and J is TRBJ2-5, with 8 bases aligning to TRBD2. J gave up 5 bases and V 0 bases, and 11 bases lay outside the gene matches. Germline V gene sequence: CDR1 DFQATT, CDR2 SNEGSKA (reference sequence). This CDR3 region has 16 residues. The CDR3 sequence: CSARDITGGLRETQYF. CDR3 DNA: TGCAGTGCTAGAGATATTACGGGGGGGCTGCGGGAGACCCAGTACTTC.

In this sample, this clonotype turned up many times. The chain links TRBV29-1 to TRBJ1-3; 7 bases agree with TRBD1. The CDR3 contains 14 residues. J was trimmed by 6 bases and V by 6 bases; bases with no gene match: 11. Germline loops: CDR1 SQVTM, CDR2 ANQGSEA. The CDR3 bases are TGCAGCGTACTCCCGACAGGGTCCCCAAACACCATATATTTT. Amino acids: CSVLPTGSPNTIYF.

The V and J genes are TRBV5-1 and TRBJ2-1; D perhaps matches TRBD2 (6 bases). Trimming stripped 0 bases from V and 0 bases from J, with 16 bases between. The CDR3 is 18 amino acids. The germline gives CDR1 SGHRS, CDR2 YFSETQ. Here the CDR3 DNA reads TGCGCCAGCAGCTTGGGGAGGGAGCGGACAAGCTCCTACAATGAGCAGTTCTTC. The encoded protein is CASSLGRERTSSYNEQFF.

CDR3 coding DNA: TGTGCCAGTAGTGCCCCCGGGCACTCGAACACTGAAGCTTTCTTT. It specifies CASSAPGHSNTEAFF. The gene calls are TRBV19 and TRBJ1-1, with unresolved D. The CDR3 consists of 15 residues. Trimming pared 5 bases from V and 1 base from J, leaving 14 bases between. Germline assignment: CDR1 LNHDA and CDR2 SQIVND (reference sequence).

This clonotype was seen ten or more times. V usage is TRBV3-1 and J usage is TRBJ1-5; 9 nucleotides agree with TRBD1. Germline assignment: CDR1 LGHDT and CDR2 YNNKEL (reference sequence). V was pared by 4 bases and J by 6 bases, with 10 bases of the junction left unmatched. The CDR3 has 16 amino acids. CDR3 bases: TGTGCCAGCAGCCTCGGGACAGGGATAACGGGTCAGCCCCAGCATTTT. Its protein is CASSLGTGITGQPQHF.